This paragraph covers one T cell receptor (beta chain) sequence. The junction shows a germline mismatch at one end, possibly a read error. The data belong to a study of CD8 T cells in Susac syndrome. The CDR3 sequence is 15 residues long. Germline CDR1 is GTSNPN and CDR2 is SVGIG (reference sequence). CD27 and CD45RA staining defined memory subsets for TEMRA sorting. An input of about 0.5 to 1 ug of RNA was subjected to reverse transcription using random hexamers. TCRdb re-derived calls from the immunoSEQ multiplex PCR reads in MiXCR, one entry per CDR3 protein. The sample has around 1,300 distinct CDR3 sequences; approximately 70% are singletons.

Sequenced: CD8+ TEMRA cells from PBMCs. Subset: FACS-sorted terminally differentiated effector memory CD8+ T cells re-expressing CD45RA (CD8+ TEMRA). The clonotype originates from a human donor with Susac syndrome. The chain employs TRBV30 and TRBJ2-4; the D gene is possibly TRBD2 (5 bases). The CDR3 DNA is TGTGCCTGGGGAATTAGCGATCTAGCCAAAAACATTCAGTTGTTC. Protein sequence: CAWGISDLAKNIQLF.